Each of the 11 T cell receptor beta chains below was sequenced from the same sample in a study of T cell changes during pregnancy in multiple sclerosis (dated by TCRdb to about 2019). The library was produced with the immunoSEQ multiplex PCR assay. TCRdb obtained this table from immuneACCESS and retained in-frame rearrangements with V and J assigned. These tables miss some clones; where compared with another copy, unresolved V genes account for less than half of the shortfall, and the remainder is unexplained. Here the sample has around 100,000 clones; about 92% occur a single time. The ten biggest clones cover less than 2.5% of the sample. This material consisted of peripheral blood, taken after pregnancy. The receptors come from a female donor with multiple sclerosis, enrolled in a pregnancy study.

The rearrangement joins TRBV15 to TRBJ2-1; the match to TRBD2 covers 9 bases. Germline CDR1 is LNHNV and CDR2 is YYDKDF (reference sequence). Trimming removed 6 bases from V and 4 bases from J; junction bases left unmatched: 4. This CDR3 is 14 amino acids long. The CDR3 here is CATSSGSRYNEQFF. The DNA of the CDR3 is TGTGCCACCAGTAGCGGGAGTCGGTACAATGAGCAGTTCTTC.

In its sample, this clone was seen once. V and J are TRBV30 and TRBJ2-1; TRBD2 is a possible D gene (5 bases). CDR3 length: 13 amino acids. Germline loops: CDR1 GTSNPN, CDR2 SVGIG (reference sequence). The V gene lost 5 bases and the J gene lost 4 bases, with 12 bases spanning the gap. CDR3 sequence: CAWSRGPYNEQFF. CDR3 DNA sequence: TGTGCCTGGTCTCGAGGGCCTTACAATGAGCAGTTCTTC. The whole variable domain, remainder taken from reference TRBV30 and TRBJ2-1, is SQTIHQWPATLVQPVGSPLSLECTVEGTSNPNLYWYRQAAGRGLQLLFYSVGIGQISSEVPQNLSASRPQDRQFILSSKKLLLSDSGFYLCAWSRGPYNEQFFGPGTRLTVL.

This chain joins TRBV5-1 and TRBJ2-7; 8 bases map to TRBD1. The germline V gene encodes CDR1 SGHRS and CDR2 YFSETQ. CDR3 length equals 14 residues. Trimming at V came to 2 bases and at J to 3 bases, leaving 4 bases not matched to a gene. The CDR3 sequence is CASSFRGQGYEQYF. In nucleotides, the CDR3 is TGCGCCAGCAGCTTCCGTGGACAGGGCTACGAGCAGTACTTC.

This clone was seen once. The chain couples TRBV28 to TRBJ1-1, with D unclear. This CDR3 has 15 residues. V was shortened by 2 bases and J by 1 base, with 11 bases between the two germline ends. Germline V gene sequence: CDR1 MDHEN, CDR2 SYDVKM. Written as DNA, the CDR3 is TGTGCCAGCAGTTTAGTTAGTAAAAAGAACACTGAAGCTTTCTTT. Amino acid sequence: CASSLVSKKNTEAFF.

This chain uses TRBV30 with TRBJ1-4; possibly TRBD1 for D (5 bases). The germline gives CDR1 GTSNPN, CDR2 SVGIG (reference sequence). The CDR3 runs 16 residues. V dropped 0 bases and J dropped 5 bases, with 16 bases sitting between them. The CDR3 DNA reads TGTGCCTGGAGTGTAGCCGGGGGAAGCGTGAATGAAAAACTGTTTTTT. It specifies CAWSVAGGSVNEKLFF.

This clone was detected once. The V and J genes are TRBV5-1 and TRBJ2-7; the match to TRBD1 covers 7 bases. The CDR3 has 15 residues. Germline-derived CDR1 and CDR2 are SGHRS and YFSETQ. With V trimmed by 3 bases and J by 1 base, 7 bases remained unmatched. The CDR3 bases are TGCGCCAGCAGCTACGCTCCGGGACAGTCCTACGAGCAGTACTTC. It codes for CASSYAPGQSYEQYF.

This chain connects TRBV9 to TRBJ2-6; D is perhaps TRBD1 (6 bases). CDR3 length equals 15 residues. The germline V gene encodes CDR1 SGDLS and CDR2 YYNGEE. Trimming removed 3 bases from V and 4 bases from J, with 11 bases in between. CDR3: CASSAGTLGANVLTF. CDR3 nucleotides: TGTGCCAGCAGCGCCGGGACACTGGGGGCCAACGTCCTGACTTTC.

This clone was seen a single time. The V gene is TRBV2, the J gene TRBJ2-5, with 7 positions matching TRBD1. Looked up from germline, CDR1 is SNHLY and CDR2 is FYNNEI. After removal of 4 bases from V and 6 bases from J, the junction contained 11 bases not matched to a gene. CDR3 length: 15 residues. The CDR3 region has the DNA TGTGCCAGCAGTGGGTCCCGACAGGGTGGACAGACCCAGTACTTC. Translating gives CASSGSRQGGQTQYF.

This clone was recorded only once. This chain connects TRBV21-1 to TRBJ2-5; TRBD2, the table's D call, was not compared with the DNA. TRBV21-1 constitutes a pseudogene. The CDR3 loop spans 18 amino acids. Here the CDR3 reads CASSKGPLAGSDQETQYF. The CDR3 DNA sequence: TGTGCCAGCAGCAAGGGTCCTCTAGCGGGTAGCGACCAAGAGACCCAGTACTTC.

This clone is a singleton in its sample. The chain couples TRBV27 to TRBJ1-5; D unresolved. Germline assignment: CDR1 MNHEY and CDR2 SMNVEV (reference sequence). The CDR3 consists of 16 residues. The V and J ends lost 6 bases and 5 bases respectively, with 20 bases between them. The CDR3 is CASSRIIGGLDQPQHF. CDR3 nucleotides: TGTGCCAGCAGCCGTATTATAGGAGGGCTCGATCAGCCCCAGCATTTT.

This clone was observed a single time. The rearrangement links TRBV28 to TRBJ1-5; D is unresolved. V was clipped by 6 bases and J by 8 bases, with 14 bases between them. Germline CDR1 is MDHEN and CDR2 is SYDVKM. CDR3 length: 13 amino acids. CDR3 protein: CASSLVVREPQHF. CDR3 nucleotides: TGTGCCAGCAGCCTGGTGGTACGGGAGCCCCAGCATTTT.